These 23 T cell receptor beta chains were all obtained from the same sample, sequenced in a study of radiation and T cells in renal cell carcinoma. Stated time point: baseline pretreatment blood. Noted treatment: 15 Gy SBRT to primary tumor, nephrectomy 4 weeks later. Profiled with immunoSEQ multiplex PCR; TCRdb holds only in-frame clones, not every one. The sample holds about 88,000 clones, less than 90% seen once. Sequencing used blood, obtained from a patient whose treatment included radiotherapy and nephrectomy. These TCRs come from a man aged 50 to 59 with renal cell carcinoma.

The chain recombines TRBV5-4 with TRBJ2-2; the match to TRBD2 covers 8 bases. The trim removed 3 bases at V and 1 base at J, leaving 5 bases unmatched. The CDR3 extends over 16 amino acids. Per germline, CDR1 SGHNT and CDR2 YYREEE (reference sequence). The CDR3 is CASSSGRGVNTGELFF. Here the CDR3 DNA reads TGTGCCAGCAGCTCTGGGCGGGGGGTGAACACCGGGGAGCTGTTTTTT. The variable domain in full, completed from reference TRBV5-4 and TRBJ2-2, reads ETGVTQSPTHLIKTRGQQVTLRCSSQSGHNTVSWYQQALGQGPQFIFQYYREEENGRGNFPPRFSGLQFPNYSSELNVNALELDDSALYLCASSSGRGVNTGELFFGEGSRLTVL.

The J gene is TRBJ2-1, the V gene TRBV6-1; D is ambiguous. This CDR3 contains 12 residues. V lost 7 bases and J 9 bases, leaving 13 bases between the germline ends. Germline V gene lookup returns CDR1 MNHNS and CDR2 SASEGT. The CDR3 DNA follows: TGTGCCAGCACAGAAGCTGCCACTGAGCAGTTCTTC. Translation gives CASTEAATEQFF.

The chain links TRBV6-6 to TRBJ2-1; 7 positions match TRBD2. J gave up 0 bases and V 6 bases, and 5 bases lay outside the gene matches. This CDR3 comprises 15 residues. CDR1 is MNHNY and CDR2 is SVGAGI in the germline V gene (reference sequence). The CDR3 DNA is TGTGCCAGCAGCCGGGACTATAGCTCCTACAATGAGCAGTTCTTC. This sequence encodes CASSRDYSSYNEQFF.

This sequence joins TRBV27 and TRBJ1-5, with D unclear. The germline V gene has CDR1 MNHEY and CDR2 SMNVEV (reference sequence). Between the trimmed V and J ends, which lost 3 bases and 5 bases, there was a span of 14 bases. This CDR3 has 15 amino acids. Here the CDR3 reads CASSFAGPTDQPQHF. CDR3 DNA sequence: TGTGCCAGCAGTTTCGCAGGCCCCACTGATCAGCCCCAGCATTTT.

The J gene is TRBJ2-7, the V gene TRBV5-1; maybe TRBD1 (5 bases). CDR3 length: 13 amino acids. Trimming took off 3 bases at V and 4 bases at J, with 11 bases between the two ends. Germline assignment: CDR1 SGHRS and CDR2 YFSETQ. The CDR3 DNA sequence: TGCGCCAGCAGCTCGGACATCGGGTACGAGCAGTACTTC. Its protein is CASSSDIGYEQYF.

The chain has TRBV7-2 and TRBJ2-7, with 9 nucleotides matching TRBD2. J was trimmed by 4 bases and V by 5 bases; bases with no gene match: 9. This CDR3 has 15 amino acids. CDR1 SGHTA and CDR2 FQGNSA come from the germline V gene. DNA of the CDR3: TGTGCCAGCAGCAAGCCGGGACTAGCCTTATACGAGCAGTACTTC. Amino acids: CASSKPGLALYEQYF.

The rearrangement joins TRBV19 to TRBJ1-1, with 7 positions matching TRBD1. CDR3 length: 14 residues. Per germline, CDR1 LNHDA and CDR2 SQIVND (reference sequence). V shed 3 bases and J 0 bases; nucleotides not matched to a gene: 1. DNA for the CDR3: TGTGCCAGTAGTATGGGACAGATGAACACTGAAGCTTTCTTT. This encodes CASSMGQMNTEAFF.

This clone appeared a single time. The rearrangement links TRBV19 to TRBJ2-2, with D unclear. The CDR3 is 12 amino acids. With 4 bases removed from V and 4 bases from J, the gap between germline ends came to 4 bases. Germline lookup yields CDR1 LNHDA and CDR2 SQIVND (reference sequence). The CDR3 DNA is TGTGCCAGTAGTACAGGCACCGGGGAGCTGTTTTTT. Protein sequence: CASSTGTGELFF.

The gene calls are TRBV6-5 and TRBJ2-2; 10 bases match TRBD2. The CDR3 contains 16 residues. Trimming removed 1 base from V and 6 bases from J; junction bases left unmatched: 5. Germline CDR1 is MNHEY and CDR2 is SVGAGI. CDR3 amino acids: CASSYWLAGVAGELFF. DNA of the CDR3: TGTGCCAGCAGTTACTGGCTAGCGGGAGTCGCCGGGGAGCTGTTTTTT.

CDR3 residues: CASSLPKGGINEKLFF. CDR3 nucleotide sequence: TGTGCCAGCAGCTTACCCAAAGGGGGAATAAATGAAAAACTGTTTTTT. The V call is TRBV7-9, the J call TRBJ1-4; tentatively, D is TRBD1 (6 bases). Germline CDR1 and CDR2: SEHNR and FQNEAQ (reference sequence). Trimming took off 2 bases at V and 5 bases at J, with 15 bases between the two ends. The CDR3 has 16 residues. Drawing the rest from reference TRBV7-9 and TRBJ1-4, the complete variable domain is DTGVSQNPRHKITKRGQNVTFRCDPISEHNRLYWYRQTLGQGPEFLTYFQNEAQLEKSRLLSDRFSAERPKGSFSTLEIQRTEQGDSAMYLCASSLPKGGINEKLFFGSGTQLSVL.

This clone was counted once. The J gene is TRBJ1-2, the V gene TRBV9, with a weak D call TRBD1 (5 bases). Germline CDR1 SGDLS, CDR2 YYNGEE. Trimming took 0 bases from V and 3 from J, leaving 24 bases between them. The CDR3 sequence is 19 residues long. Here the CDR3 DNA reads TGTGCCAGCAGCGTAGCTAAGCAGTGGGGGTCAGGAGATTACTATGGCTACACCTTC. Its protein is CASSVAKQWGSGDYYGYTF.

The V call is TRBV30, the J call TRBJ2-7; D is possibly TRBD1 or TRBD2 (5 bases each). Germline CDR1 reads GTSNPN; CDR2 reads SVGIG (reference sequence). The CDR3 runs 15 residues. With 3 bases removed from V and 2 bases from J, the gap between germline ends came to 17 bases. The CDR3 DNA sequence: TGTGCCTGGAGCAAACAGGACTTGTATGCCTACGAGCAGTACTTC. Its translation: CAWSKQDLYAYEQYF.

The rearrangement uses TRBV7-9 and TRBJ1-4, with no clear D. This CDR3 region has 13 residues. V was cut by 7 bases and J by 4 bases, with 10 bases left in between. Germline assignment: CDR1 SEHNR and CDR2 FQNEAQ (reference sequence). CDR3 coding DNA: TGTGCCAGCACGCTAGGGTTTAATGAAAAACTGTTTTTT. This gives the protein CASTLGFNEKLFF.

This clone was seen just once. CDR3 in DNA: TGTGCCAGCACCCAATTAGGGAGGCCCACTGAAGCTTTCTTT. Translating gives CASTQLGRPTEAFF. V usage is TRBV5-4 and J usage is TRBJ1-1; D unresolved. This CDR3 has 14 amino acids. Trimming removed 6 bases at V and 4 bases at J, with 16 bases between. Germline V CDR1 and CDR2: SGHNT, YYREEE (reference sequence).

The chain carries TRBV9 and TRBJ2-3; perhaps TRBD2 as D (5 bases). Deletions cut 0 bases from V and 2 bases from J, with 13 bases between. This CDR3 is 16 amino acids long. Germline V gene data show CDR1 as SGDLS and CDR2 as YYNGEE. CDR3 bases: TGTGCCAGCAGCGTAGGAGGGCGGGCCTTCACAGATACGCAGTATTTT. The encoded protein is CASSVGGRAFTDTQYF.

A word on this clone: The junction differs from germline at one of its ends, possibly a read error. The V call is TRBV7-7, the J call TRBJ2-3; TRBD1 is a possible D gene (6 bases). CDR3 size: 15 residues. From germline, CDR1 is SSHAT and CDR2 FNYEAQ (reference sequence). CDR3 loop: CASSLGATRTDTQYF. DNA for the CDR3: TGTGCTAGCAGCTTGGGGGCTACACGCACAGATACGCAGTATTTT. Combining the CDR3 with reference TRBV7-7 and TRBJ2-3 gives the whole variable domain GAGVSQSPRYKVTKRGQDVTLRCDPISSHATLYWYQQALGQGPEFLTYFNYEAQPDKSGLPSDRFSAERPEGSISTLTIQRTEQRDSAMYRCASSLGATRTDTQYFGPGTRLTVL.

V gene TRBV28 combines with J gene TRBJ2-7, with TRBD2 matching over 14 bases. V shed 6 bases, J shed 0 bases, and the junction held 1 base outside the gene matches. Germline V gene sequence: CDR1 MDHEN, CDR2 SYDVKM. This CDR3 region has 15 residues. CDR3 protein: CASRGTSGGSYEQYF. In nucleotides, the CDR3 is TGTGCCAGCAGGGGGACTAGCGGGGGCTCCTACGAGCAGTACTTC.

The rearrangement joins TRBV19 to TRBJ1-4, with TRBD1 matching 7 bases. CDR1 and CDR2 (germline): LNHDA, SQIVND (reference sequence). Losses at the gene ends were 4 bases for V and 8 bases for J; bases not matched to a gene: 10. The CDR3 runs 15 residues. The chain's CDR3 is CASSKQGGGGEKLFF. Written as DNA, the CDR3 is TGTGCCAGTAGTAAGCAGGGGGGCGGAGGCGAAAAACTGTTTTTT.

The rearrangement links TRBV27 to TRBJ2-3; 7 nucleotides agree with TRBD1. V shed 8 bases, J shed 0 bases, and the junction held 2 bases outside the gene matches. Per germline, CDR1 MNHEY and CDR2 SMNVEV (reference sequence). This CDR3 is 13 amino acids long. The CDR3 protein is CASRQGSTDTQYF. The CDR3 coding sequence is TGTGCCAGCCGACAGGGAAGCACAGATACGCAGTATTTT.

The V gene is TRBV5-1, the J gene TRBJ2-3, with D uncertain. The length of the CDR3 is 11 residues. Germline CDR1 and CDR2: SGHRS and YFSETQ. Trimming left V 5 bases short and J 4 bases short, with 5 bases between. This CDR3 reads CASSEADTQYF. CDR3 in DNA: TGCGCCAGCAGTGAAGCAGATACGCAGTATTTT.

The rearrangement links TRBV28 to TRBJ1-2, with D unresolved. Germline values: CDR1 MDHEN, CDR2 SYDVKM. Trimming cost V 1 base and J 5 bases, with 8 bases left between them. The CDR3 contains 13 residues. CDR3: CASSLLGNYGYTF. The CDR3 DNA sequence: TGTGCCAGCAGTTTATTAGGGAATTATGGCTACACCTTC.

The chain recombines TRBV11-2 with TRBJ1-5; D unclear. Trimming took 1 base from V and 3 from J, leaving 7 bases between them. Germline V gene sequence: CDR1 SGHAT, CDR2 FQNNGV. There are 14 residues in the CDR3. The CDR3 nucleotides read TGTGCCAGCAGCTTAGGGGGTTACAATCAGCCCCAGCATTTT. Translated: CASSLGGYNQPQHF.

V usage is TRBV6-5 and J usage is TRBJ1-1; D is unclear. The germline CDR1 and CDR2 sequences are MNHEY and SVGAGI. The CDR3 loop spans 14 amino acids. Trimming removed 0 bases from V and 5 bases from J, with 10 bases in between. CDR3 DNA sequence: TGTGCCAGCAGTTACTCAGTTTGGGGAACTGAAGCTTTCTTT. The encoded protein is CASSYSVWGTEAFF.